This passage covers 18 T cell receptor beta chains from one sample sequenced in a study of blood T cell repertoires in COVID-19. Here immunoSEQ multiplex PCR was the method, and the copy in TCRdb shows in-frame clones only, minus some. The data show 250,000 to 300,000 clones, approximately 83% seen once. Sequenced sample: peripheral blood. All receptors come from a woman aged 70-85 years with acute or convalescent COVID-19.

As regards this clone: One end of the junction is discordant with germline, which a read error may explain. This sequence joins TRBV7-7 and TRBJ2-1, with 9 bases aligning to TRBD1. Germline CDR1 and CDR2: SSHAT and FNYEAQ (reference sequence). This CDR3 has 14 residues. In nucleotides, the CDR3 is TGTGCTAGCAGCTCCGGGACAGGGTACAATGAGCAGTTCTTC. Translating gives CASSSGTGYNEQFF.

V gene TRBV6-5 combines with J gene TRBJ1-1; D might be TRBD1 (6 bases). V was cut by 9 bases and J by 6 bases, with 20 bases left in between. Germline V gene sequence: CDR1 MNHEY, CDR2 SVGAGI. CDR3 length equals 14 residues. The CDR3 DNA sequence: TGTGCCAGTGGGGGCCGAGGGCGGGGGCCTGAAGCTTTCTTT. Protein sequence: CASGGRGRGPEAFF.

The V gene is TRBV19, the J gene TRBJ1-1, with a tentative D call TRBD1 (6 bases). Trimming shortened V by 5 bases and J by 0 bases, and 19 bases separated the two germline ends. The CDR3 contains 17 residues. CDR1 and CDR2 from the germline V gene are LNHDA and SQIVND (reference sequence). This CDR3 reads CASSSVQGNLLNTEAFF. DNA of the CDR3: TGTGCCAGTAGTTCAGTCCAGGGGAACCTACTGAACACTGAAGCTTTCTTT.

This chain connects TRBV6-2 or TRBV6-3 to TRBJ2-2, with TRBD2 identical over 9 bases. The V gene end was trimmed by 5 bases and the J gene end by 4 bases; junction bases not matched to a gene: 2. CDR3 length equals 14 residues. Germline-derived CDR1 and CDR2 are MNHEY and SVGEGT. This CDR3 reads CASSRSGGTGELFF. As DNA, the CDR3 is TGTGCCAGCAGTCGTAGCGGGGGCACCGGGGAGCTGTTTTTT.

The CDR3 DNA reads TGCGCCAGCAGCCCCGAAGGGGACACTGAAGCTTTCTTT. This translates into CASSPEGDTEAFF. The chain recombines TRBV5-1 with TRBJ1-1; the D gene is possibly TRBD1 (5 bases). CDR3 size: 13 residues. V was pared by 4 bases and J by 3 bases, with 10 bases between. CDR1 is SGHRS, CDR2 YFSETQ, per germline. Using reference TRBV5-1 and TRBJ1-1 for the parts outside the CDR3, the full variable domain is KAGVTQTPRYLIKTRGQQVTLSCSPISGHRSVSWYQQTPGQGLQFLFEYFSETQRNKGNFPGRFSGRQFSNSRSEMNVSTLELGDSALYLCASSPEGDTEAFFGQGTRLTVV.

The chain links TRBV6-5 to TRBJ2-1, with 7 bases aligning to TRBD1. Germline values: CDR1 MNHEY, CDR2 SVGAGI. Unmatched junction bases numbered 6, after V lost 4 bases and J lost 6 bases. The CDR3 runs 14 residues. For the CDR3, the DNA is TGTGCCAGCAGTTCAGACAGGGATCTCAATGAGCAGTTCTTC. Translating gives CASSSDRDLNEQFF.

This clone was seen just once. J is TRBJ1-3 and V is TRBV4-1, with D hard to call. Germline CDR1 and CDR2: MGHRA and YSYEKL. The CDR3 is made up of 14 amino acids. Trimming left V 0 bases short and J 10 bases short, with 13 bases between. The CDR3 loop is CASSQDGVRETIYF. DNA of the CDR3: TGCGCCAGCAGCCAAGATGGGGTCCGGGAGACCATATATTTT.

This clone was recorded only once. The gene calls are TRBV7-2 and TRBJ2-2; perhaps TRBD2 as D (6 bases). The CDR3 covers 15 residues. Germline CDR1 is SGHTA and CDR2 is FQGNSA. V lost 8 bases and J 3 bases, leaving 16 bases between the germline ends. In DNA, the CDR3 is TGTGCCAGCCGCAACCGGGGGACTCACACCGGGGAGCTGTTTTTT. This encodes CASRNRGTHTGELFF. Based on the CDR3 plus reference TRBV7-2 and TRBJ2-2, the full variable domain is GAGVSQSPSNKVTEKGKDVELRCDPISGHTALYWYRQSLGQGLEFLIYFQGNSAPDKSGLPSDRFSAERTGGSVSTLTIQRTQQEDSAVYLCASRNRGTHTGELFFGEGSRLTVL.

The rearrangement uses TRBV14 and TRBJ1-2, with a possible D match to TRBD1 (5 bases). The germline CDR1 and CDR2 sequences are SGHDN and FVKESK. This CDR3 is built from 15 residues. Trimming pared 3 bases from V and 7 bases from J, leaving 18 bases between. CDR3 DNA sequence: TGTGCCAGCAGCCAGGGGCGGAAGGTCTTCGGTGGCTACACCTTC. It is translated as CASSQGRKVFGGYTF.

This sequence joins TRBV6-5 and TRBJ1-2; D remains unclear. Deletions cut 5 bases from V and 8 bases from J, with 21 bases between. This CDR3 spans 15 amino acids. Looked up from germline, CDR1 is MNHEY and CDR2 is SVGAGI. The CDR3 DNA reads TGTGCCAGCAGTATTACCGACTCCTCCGAGGTGGGCTACACCTTC. This encodes CASSITDSSEVGYTF.

The J gene is TRBJ1-2, the V gene TRBV3-1 (or the pseudogene TRBV3-2); no definite D call. The length of the CDR3 is 15 residues. Trimming removed 0 bases at V and 7 bases at J, with 15 bases between. Germline values: CDR1 LGHDT, CDR2 YNNKEL (reference sequence). The CDR3 protein is CASSQEISSRGGYTF. In DNA, the CDR3 is TGTGCCAGCAGCCAAGAAATATCCAGTCGAGGTGGCTACACCTTC.

The rearrangement uses TRBV3-1 (or the pseudogene TRBV3-2) and TRBJ1-2; D perhaps matches TRBD1 (6 bases). This CDR3 is built from 13 residues. The germline V and J ends were trimmed by 4 bases and 8 bases, with 14 bases remaining between them. Germline V gives CDR1 LGHDT, CDR2 YNNKEL (reference sequence). CDR3 in amino acids: CASSPGTPQGYTF. DNA for the CDR3: TGTGCCAGCAGCCCCGGGACACCACAAGGCTACACCTTC.

This sequence joins TRBV12-3 or TRBV12-4 and TRBJ2-5; TRBD2 matches 8 bases. V shed 8 bases, J shed 2 bases, and the junction held 4 bases outside the gene matches. This CDR3 comprises 13 residues. CDR3 residues: CASAERGQETQYF. The CDR3 nucleotides are TGTGCCAGCGCAGAGCGGGGGCAAGAGACCCAGTACTTC.

The gene calls are TRBV29-1 and TRBJ1-1; 9 bases fit TRBD1. CDR1 SQVTM and CDR2 ANQGSEA come from the germline V gene. The CDR3 runs to 13 residues. Trimming removed 4 bases from V and 4 bases from J; junction bases left unmatched: 4. The CDR3 region has the DNA TGCAGCGTTGCGGGACAGGGAATCACTGAAGCTTTCTTT. Translating gives CSVAGQGITEAFF.

V usage is TRBV5-1 and J usage is TRBJ1-1; TRBD1 agrees at 8 bases. CDR1 is SGHRS, CDR2 YFSETQ, per germline. This CDR3 region has 14 residues. The J segment lost 4 bases and the V segment lost 3 bases, leaving 5 bases of the junction unmatched. The CDR3 sequence: CASSYQGAVTEAFF. CDR3 sequence (DNA): TGCGCCAGCAGCTATCAGGGGGCAGTCACTGAAGCTTTCTTT. Based on the CDR3 plus reference TRBV5-1 and TRBJ1-1, the full variable domain is KAGVTQTPRYLIKTRGQQVTLSCSPISGHRSVSWYQQTPGQGLQFLFEYFSETQRNKGNFPGRFSGRQFSNSRSEMNVSTLELGDSALYLCASSYQGAVTEAFFGQGTRLTVV.

The V call is TRBV5-1, the J call TRBJ1-6; D might be TRBD1 (5 bases). From germline, CDR1 is SGHRS and CDR2 YFSETQ. The CDR3 is 14 residues long. The ends were cut back, 4 bases at V and 8 bases at J, with 13 bases in the middle. The CDR3 DNA follows: TGCGCCAGCAGCCCCTTGGGGGGGGATTCACCCCTCCACTTT. Translated: CASSPLGGDSPLHF. Looking up the rest from reference TRBV5-1 and TRBJ1-6 gives the full variable domain: KAGVTQTPRYLIKTRGQQVTLSCSPISGHRSVSWYQQTPGQGLQFLFEYFSETQRNKGNFPGRFSGRQFSNSRSEMNVSTLELGDSALYLCASSPLGGDSPLHFGNGTRLTVT.

This chain connects TRBV6-5 to TRBJ2-5, with a possible D match to TRBD1 (5 bases). Trimming took 2 bases from V and 4 from J, leaving 8 bases between them. There are 13 residues in the CDR3. Germline V lookup: CDR1 MNHEY, CDR2 SVGAGI. The chain's CDR3 is CASSYSQGETQYF. CDR3 sequence (DNA): TGTGCCAGCAGTTACAGTCAGGGAGAGACCCAGTACTTC.

V is TRBV5-1 and J is TRBJ1-2; the D gene is possibly TRBD1 (5 bases). Germline values: CDR1 SGHRS, CDR2 YFSETQ. The CDR3 runs to 14 residues. The V and J ends lost 5 bases and 3 bases respectively, with 14 bases between them. The DNA of the CDR3 is TGCGCCAGCAGTGACCCCACAGGCCACTATGGCTACACCTTC. Translation: CASSDPTGHYGYTF.